This T cell receptor (beta chain) emerged from a study of T cell changes during pregnancy in multiple sclerosis. Profiling relied on immunoSEQ multiplex PCR, and the TCRdb table lists in-frame clones only, not all of them. The profile shows approximately 53,000 clones, about nine tenths of them singletons. Unmatched junction bases numbered 5, after V lost 1 base and J lost 0 bases. The germline V gene encodes CDR1 KGHSH and CDR2 LQKENI. This CDR3 has 17 amino acids. The chain has TRBV18 and TRBJ1-4; TRBD1 matches 7 bases. This clonotype originated in a female donor with multiple sclerosis, enrolled in a pregnancy study. Sequenced material: CD4+ T cells from peripheral blood mononuclear cells, taken in the second trimester of pregnancy. The CDR3: CASSPQTGISTNEKLFF. The CDR3 nucleotides read TGTGCCAGCTCACCACAGACAGGGATTTCAACTAATGAAAAACTGTTTTTT.